A selection of T cell receptor beta chains follows, all from one sample in a study of shared clonotypes between healthy human individuals. Some clones are missing from TCRdb's copy, which holds only in-frame ones; the method was immunoSEQ multiplex PCR. The table includes about 580,000 clones, 95% to 98% detected once. The sequencing sample was made of naive CD8+ T cells sorted from blood. These TCRs come from a man aged 25 to 40 in good health. Both conserved end residues are part of each CDR3. The D gene is left open where the match is weak. A clone size is listed for some rows: how often the clone was seen (once, few, many), or a class if it is expanded.

V gene,J gene,clone size,D gene,CDR3 DNA,CDR3 protein
TRBV5-1,TRBJ2-7,-,TRBD1,TGCGCCAGCAGACCGGGACAGGGAGCGTACGAGCAGTACTTC,CASRPGQGAYEQYF
TRBV11-2,TRBJ2-5,-,TRBD2,TGTGCCAGCAGCTCCGGACTAGCGGTTCAAGAGACCCAGTACTTC,CASSSGLAVQETQYF
TRBV27,TRBJ2-2,-,-,TGTGCCAGCAGTAACAGGGTCACCGGGGAGCTGTTTTTT,CASSNRVTGELFF
TRBV5-1,TRBJ2-1,-,TRBD2,TGCGCCAGCAGCCTTATAGCGGGAGGGGACAATGAGCAGTTCTTC,CASSLIAGGDNEQFF
TRBV11-2,TRBJ2-7,-,-,TGTGCCAGCAGCCCAGACAGCTACCTGGAGCAGTACTTC,CASSPDSYLEQYF
TRBV7-9,TRBJ2-5,-,-,TGTGCCAGCCCCGGGCTGGGTAGCGGAGATCAAGAGACCCAGTACTTC,CASPGLGSGDQETQYF
TRBV11-2,TRBJ2-3,-,TRBD1,TGTGCCAGCAGCTTAGGGCCGGGACAGGGAATTCTAGATACGCAGTATTTT,CASSLGPGQGILDTQYF
TRBV13,TRBJ2-1,once,-,TGTGCCAGCAGCTTGGACTCCCTTCCGGACAATGAGCAGTTCTTC,CASSLDSLPDNEQFF
TRBV6-6,TRBJ2-7,-,-,TGTGCCAGCAGTTACTCGATGGACACAGGATCCGAGCAGTACTTC,CASSYSMDTGSEQYF
TRBV18,TRBJ2-1,-,-,TGTGCCAGCTCCCCTCGGGAGACGGGTTACAATGAGCAGTTCTTC,CASSPRETGYNEQFF
TRBV28,TRBJ2-3,once,-,TGTGCCAGCAGTTCCCCCAGGGTTTTGGGCACAGATACGCAGTATTTT,CASSSPRVLGTDTQYF
TRBV7-8,TRBJ2-7,-,TRBD1,TGTGCCAGCAGCTCACCGGGACAGTCCTACGAGCAGTACTTC,CASSSPGQSYEQYF
TRBV28,TRBJ1-1,once,-,TGTGCCAGCAGTTTTTTTAAGATTAACACTGAAGCTTTCTTT,CASSFFKINTEAFF
TRBV7-9,TRBJ2-7,-,-,TGTGCCAGCAGCGTCAGGGGGCGGGAGGGATTCTACGAGCAGTACTTC,CASSVRGREGFYEQYF
TRBV7-6,TRBJ2-2,-,-,TGTGCCAGCAGCCAGGACGCAGAGGACACCGGGGAGCTGTTTTTT,CASSQDAEDTGELFF